Included here is one TCR beta chain sequence, with context. At least ten counts were recorded for this clonotype. This clone's antigen is unknown. No quality values exist for individual bases; no much larger clone is one base distant. Sample time point, as interpreted from the label and publication: newly diagnosed GD, antithyroid drugs for less than 3 months. For both TCR sequencing and RNA sequencing, RNA was extracted from PBMCs using TRIzol. Graves' disease was diagnosed according to American Thyroid Association guidelines. Patients were recruited from an endocrinology department in Xi'an, China. From each patient, approximately 9.9 milliliters of peripheral blood was collected into an EDTA anticoagulant tube. Ficoll Paque Plus density gradient separation was used to isolate PBMCs, and no further T cell sorting was performed. An Agilent 2100 Bioanalyzer and agarose gel were used to assess RNA quality, and a NanoDrop 2000 was used to measure RNA concentration.

Library preparation used multiplex PCR. Data came from an Illumina HiSeq 4000. CDR3 regions were amplified by Arm-PCR with iRepertoire HTBI primers to construct TCR beta libraries. PCR products were gel purified before sequencing. In the source study's methods: Gene usage analysis of CDR3 amino acid clonotypes used the 62 TRBV and 14 to 15 TRBJ segments found across samples. COPE and FqMerger were used to merge the filtered high-quality paired reads into contigs. BLAST was used to align contigs to IMGT TRBV, TRBD and TRBJ reference genes, and CDR3 was defined according to IMGT. Any clonotype with a frequency above 0.1% was classified as a highly expanded clone. Shannon entropy served as the measure of repertoire diversity, while the Gini coefficient captured V-J evenness. A clonotype found in more than one individual was treated as public. The raw public data were reprocessed by TCRdb itself: fastp quality trimming at Q25, MiXCR clonotype calling, in-frame beta chains only. Rows are combined by CDR3 protein, so each entry shows the most common genes and DNA. V and J calls and clone size were set by TCRdb, not the authors. This sample comprises some 490,000 distinct CDR3 sequences, 12% of them detected only once. Roughly 8.9% of the sample belongs to the ten largest clones.

Spanning cysteine to phenylalanine, the CDR3 consists of 18 amino acids. The read is trimmed to its CDR3 DNA, 54 bases read in frame from base 1. The germline V gene supplies CDR1 SGHAT and CDR2 FQNNGV. Trimming leaves V shorter by 2 bases and J shorter by 2 bases, with the junction holding 12 bases beyond the gene matches. These data come from a study of regulatory T cells in long-lasting Graves disease (dated by TCRdb to the early 2020s). The study in broad terms: In the newly diagnosed Graves' disease group, patients had been taking antithyroid drugs for less than 3 months. Peripheral blood TCR sequencing and RNA sequencing compared persistent Graves' disease patients with newly diagnosed Graves' disease patients. The study took place in China and was registered as a clinical trial. A total of 35 or so samples underwent TCR sequencing: some 13 from persistent and some 20 from newly diagnosed Graves' disease patients. Results the study describes overall, beyond this receptor: Patients with persistent disease shared more public clonotypes (fewer than 3,000) than newly diagnosed patients did (more than 900). Persistent Graves' disease patients showed lower TCR Shannon entropy and fewer highly expanded clones than newly diagnosed patients, suggesting clonal expansion. Sequencing and analysis were restricted to the TCR beta chain. The small sample size was acknowledged by the authors as a limitation that may reduce accuracy. Persistent disease showed preferential use of TRBV28, TRBJ1-2 and TRBJ2-5, whereas newly diagnosed disease favored TRBV20-1 and TRBJ2-1. Peripheral blood alone was examined, since thyroid tissue, which constituted the primary lesion, could not be accessed.

The data were also submitted as part of a second study, on T cells in Graves' hyperthyroidism and ophthalmopathy. The second study's paper adds: Stable Graves' hyperthyroidism was defined as no progression to ophthalmopathy during 18 months of follow-up. The hyperthyroidism patients were between 18 and 65 years old and newly diagnosed, with a disease duration of less than 2 months. Any patient with an uncontrolled infection, another autoimmune disease, pregnancy or lactation was excluded. Clinical symptoms, serum thyroxine and TRAb, thyroid ultrasound, and orbital computed tomography formed the basis for the diagnoses. The TCR CDR3 was subjected to a first round of RT-PCR using the HTBI primer set and the Qiagen OneStep RT-PCR kit. Most expanded thyroid clonotypes (frequency above 0.001) were also detected in blood, suggesting blood repertoires may reflect thyroid immune responses. A 13 V-J signature model separated ophthalmopathy from stable hyperthyroidism, with around 88% sensitivity and roughly 82% specificity in cross-validation and 80%/75% in testing. In validation, progression to ophthalmopathy was predicted by the model with 55% to 71% sensitivity and 72.22% specificity, a median of approximately 6.5 months before onset. A discovery cohort of fewer than 110 patients, approximately 45 with Graves' ophthalmopathy and 55 to 60 with stable Graves' hyperthyroidism, was used to find distinguishing TCR V-J signatures. Prospective prediction of ophthalmopathy was tested in an independent validation cohort consisting of 18 to 20 hyperthyroidism patients and approximately 16 patients who later progressed to ophthalmopathy. The 95 to 100 discovery patients were randomly divided into training and test sets at a 7:3 ratio. The study also compared thyroid tissue and blood T-cell repertoires from more than 5 Graves' hyperthyroidism patients. After blood sampling, hyperthyroidism patients were treated with methimazole at a starting dose of 30 mg daily, and ophthalmopathy patients were treated with high-dose intravenous methylprednisolone. Libraries were constructed in a second round of multiplex PCR, after which size selection and purification were carried out. Sequencing of the libraries was done on an Illumina HiSeq2000 using paired-end 100 bp reads. SOAPnuke was used to process the raw data, throwing out any read that contained adapters or uncalled bases, had a mean Phred below 15, or lacked an exact constant-primer or identifier match. High-quality paired reads were merged with COPE v1.2.5, and unique nucleotide sequences were defined as clonotypes. MiTCR v1.1 was used to align the clonotypes against IMGT TRBV, TRBD and TRBJ reference segments. The analysis included only V-J combinations with a frequency above 0.0001, which together covered 99% to 99.2% of the repertoires. A TCS score was defined as the ratio between F50 (clonal expansion) and ExV (chaos), using BLOSUM62-based TCRdist between CDR3 peptides within each V-J. Welch's t-statistics and random forest reduced roughly 540 V-J features to 13, which were used in a naive Bayes classifier (R e1071). No statistical method was used to set the sample size in advance, and investigators knew the group allocation. The paper describes TCR Vbeta CDR3 sequencing of 135 peripheral blood samples, made up of under 50 ophthalmopathy patients, around 73 hyperthyroidism patients and 17 progressor patients.

The receptor's source is a woman in her 30s with Graves disease. Donor details come from another sample of the same person, matched by shared clones. The chain uses TRBV11-2 and TRBJ2-7; 10 bases in between match TRBD2. Sequences were derived from peripheral blood mononuclear cells (PBMCs), sampled at new diagnosis, from a patient treated with antithyroid drugs. The CDR3 in this case is CASSLPSSGRARAYEQYF. The base sequence is TGTGCCAGCAGCTTACCGTCCAGCGGGAGGGCCCGGGCCTACGAGCAGTACTTC.